This T cell receptor (beta chain) was sequenced for a study of CD8 T cells in Susac syndrome. CDR1 is SEHNR, CDR2 FQNEAQ, per germline (reference sequence). The CDR3 totals 15 residues. V lost 4 bases and J lost 2, with 15 bases in between. With random hexamers, reverse transcription was performed on about 0.5 to 1 ug of RNA. The TCR beta CDR3 was amplified by immunoSEQ multiplex PCR across 54 Vbeta, 13 Jbeta. TCRdb processed the immunoSEQ multiplex PCR reads anew with MiXCR; each CDR3 protein has one entry. The data show over 300,000 distinct CDR3 sequences, 92% seen once. J is TRBJ2-7 and V is TRBV7-9; TRBD1 or TRBD2 may be the D gene (5 bases each). The sequenced sample was CD4+ T cells from PBMCs. This receptor was obtained from a human donor with multiple sclerosis. This chain's CDR3 is CASSSGRSQPYEQYF. DNA for the CDR3: TGTGCCAGCAGCTCGGGACGGAGCCAGCCCTACGAGCAGTACTTC. Full variable domain (missing parts from reference TRBV7-9 and TRBJ2-7): DTGVSQNPRHKITKRGQNVTFRCDPISEHNRLYWYRQTLGQGPEFLTYFQNEAQLEKSRLLSDRFSAERPKGSFSTLEIQRTEQGDSAMYLCASSSGRSQPYEQYFGPGTRLTVT.